This T cell receptor (beta chain) was obtained from a study of vaccination and CD4 T cells after COVID-19. The overall study: The stimulus for the cells was overlapping spike peptides derived from SARS-CoV-2, HCoV-NL63, HCoV-OC43 and HCoV-229E.

Treatment specified: approximately nine-day PBMC culture with coronavirus spike peptide pools or control peptides (ViraFEST assay). A remark on this clonotype: Antigen: not known.

V lost 2 bases to trimming and J lost 7 bases; unmatched junction nucleotides: 10. The CDR3 length is 15 residues. Per germline, CDR1 MNHNS and CDR2 SASEGT. Cultured CD4+ T cell DNA was sequenced using the Oncomine TCR Beta short-read assay. TCRdb used MiXCR to reprocess the PCR reads, holding one entry per CDR3 protein. Among approximately 3,800 distinct CDR3 sequences listed, 43% were seen once. Sequencing was carried out using CD4+ T cells from blood, cultured in vitro. The chain combines TRBV6-1 with TRBJ2-7, with 8 bases identical to TRBD1. The receptor's source is a human donor who had recovered from COVID-19. The CDR3 spells CASSERWQGAGEQYF. DNA for the CDR3: TGTGCCAGCAGTGAAAGGTGGCAGGGGGCAGGTGAGCAGTACTTC.